This T cell receptor beta chain was observed in a study of blood T cells in healthy people across ages. Regarding the study as a whole: Calculation of diversity from one million T cells yielded estimates considered to be underestimates.

V shed 4 bases and J shed 5 bases, with 21 bases lying between them. The length of the CDR3 is 17 residues. Combining a sample-barcoded 5' primer with a J-beta primer mix, a second PCR ran for 7 to 11 cycles. TCRdb recomputed calls from the 5' RACE reads with MiXCR, one row per CDR3 protein. Of some 1.5 million distinct CDR3 sequences in the sample, 25% to 30% are singletons; the top ten hold 7% to 9%. Healthy Caucasians from Russia aged roughly 6 to 100 served as donors. A word on this clonotype: As yet, its antigen is unknown.

V and J are TRBV12-3 or TRBV12-4 and TRBJ2-1; D could derive from TRBD1 or TRBD2 (6 bases each). The clonotype originates from a woman aged 30 to 39 in good health. Specimen: blood. CDR3 sequence: CASSSNRGHQSHNEQFF. CDR3 coding DNA: TGTGCCAGCAGTTCGAATCGGGGGCATCAGTCCCACAATGAGCAGTTCTTC.